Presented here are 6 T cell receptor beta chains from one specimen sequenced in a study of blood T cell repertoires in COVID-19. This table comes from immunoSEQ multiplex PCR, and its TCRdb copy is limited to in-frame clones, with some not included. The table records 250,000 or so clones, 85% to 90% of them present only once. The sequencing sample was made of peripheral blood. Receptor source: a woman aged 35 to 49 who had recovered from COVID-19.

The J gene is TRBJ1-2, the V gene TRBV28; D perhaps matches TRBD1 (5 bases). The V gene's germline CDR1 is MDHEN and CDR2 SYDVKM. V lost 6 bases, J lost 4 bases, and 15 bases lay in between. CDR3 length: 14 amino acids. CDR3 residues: CASSTPGVAYGYTF. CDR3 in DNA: TGTGCCAGCAGCACCCCGGGGGTTGCCTATGGCTACACCTTC.

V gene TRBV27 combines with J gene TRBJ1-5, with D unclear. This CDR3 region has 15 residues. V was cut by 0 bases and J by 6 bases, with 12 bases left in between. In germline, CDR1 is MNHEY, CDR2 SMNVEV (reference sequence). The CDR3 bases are TGTGCCAGCAGTTTATCAAGCCCGGGAGGTCAGCCCCAGCATTTT. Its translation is CASSLSSPGGQPQHF.

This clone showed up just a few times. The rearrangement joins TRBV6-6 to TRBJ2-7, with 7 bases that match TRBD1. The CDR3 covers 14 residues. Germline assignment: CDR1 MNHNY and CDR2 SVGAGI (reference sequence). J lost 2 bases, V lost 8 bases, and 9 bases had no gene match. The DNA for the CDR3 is TGTGCCAGCGAGGGAAGTGGACAGGCCTACGAGCAGTACGTC. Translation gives CASEGSGQAYEQYV.

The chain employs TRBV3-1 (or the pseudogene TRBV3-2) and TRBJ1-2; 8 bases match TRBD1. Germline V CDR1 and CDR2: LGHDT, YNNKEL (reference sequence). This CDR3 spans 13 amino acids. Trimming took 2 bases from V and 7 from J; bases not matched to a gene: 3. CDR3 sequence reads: CASSQRQGAGYTF. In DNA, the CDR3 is TGTGCCAGCAGCCAAAGGCAGGGGGCTGGCTACACCTTC.

CDR3 sequence: CASSLAEYQETQYF. The DNA of the CDR3 is TGTGCCAGCAGCTTAGCCGAGTACCAAGAGACCCAGTACTTC. This chain uses TRBV7-9 with TRBJ2-5; D is unclear. Germline CDR1 and CDR2: SEHNR and FQNEAQ (reference sequence). V dropped 0 bases and J dropped 0 bases, with 5 bases sitting between them. CDR3 length: 14 amino acids.

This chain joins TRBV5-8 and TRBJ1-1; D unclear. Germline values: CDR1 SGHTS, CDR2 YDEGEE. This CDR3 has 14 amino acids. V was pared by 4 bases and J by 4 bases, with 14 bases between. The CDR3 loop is CASSTGLRATEAFF. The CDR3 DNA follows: TGTGCCAGCAGCACCGGACTCCGGGCCACTGAAGCTTTCTTT.